This record looks at one T cell receptor beta chain sequence and its context. The authors' processing: Amplification with reference gene primers provided the estimates of nucleated cell counts. Assay used: immunoSEQ multiplex PCR; TCRdb lists only in-frame clones, some missing. V, J and clone size reflect that table, while D and trimming were determined from the DNA. The data show tens of thousands of clones, 80% to 90% seen once. The sample is drawn from a study of blood T cell repertoires in COVID-19. Study details: There were acute and convalescent COVID-19 samples, and they came from the United States, Italy and Spain. From T cells, B-cell-depleted T cells, or PBMCs came the material, which was cDNA or gDNA.

CDR1 and CDR2 from the germline V gene are LNHDA and SQIVND (reference sequence). Trimming shortened V by 6 bases and J by 3 bases, and 11 bases separated the two germline ends. The CDR3 has 13 amino acids. The sample taken for sequencing was peripheral blood. The receptor's source is a woman aged 70-85 years with acute or convalescent COVID-19. The rearrangement joins TRBV19 to TRBJ1-1; D is possibly TRBD1 (5 bases). The CDR3 loop is CASRGQGHTEAFF. The CDR3 nucleotides read TGTGCCAGTAGAGGGCAGGGTCACACTGAAGCTTTCTTT.